Below are 15 T cell receptor beta chains sequenced from a single sample in a study of blood T cells in healthy people across ages. A J-beta primer mix and a sample-barcoded 5' primer were used in a second PCR of about 7 to 12 cycles. TCRdb reprocessed the 5' RACE reads via MiXCR and lists one record per CDR3 protein. The table shows roughly 680,000 distinct CDR3 sequences, with around 52% occurring only once. The sample was blood. The receptors derive from a woman of 80 years or more in good health.

This clonotype has ten or more counts. The chain uses TRBV29-1 and TRBJ2-6; D is unclear. Trimming pared 3 bases from V and 0 bases from J, leaving 6 bases between. Germline assignment: CDR1 SQVTM and CDR2 ANQGSEA. CDR3 length: 14 residues. In DNA form, the CDR3 reads TGCAGCGTTGATCTGGGCTCTGGGGCCAACGTCCTGACTTTC. It translates to CSVDLGSGANVLTF.

This clonotype was recorded at least ten times. The chain joins TRBV3-1 to TRBJ2-3, with TRBD2 matching over 7 bases. Looked up from germline, CDR1 is LGHDT and CDR2 is YNNKEL (reference sequence). The CDR3 sequence is 17 residues long. Germline trimming cut 0 bases from V and 1 base from J; bases unmatched to any gene: 7. CDR3 protein: CASSQDIPAGGTDTQYF. DNA for the CDR3: TGTGCCAGCAGCCAAGATATCCCTGCGGGGGGCACAGATACGCAGTATTTT.

The rearrangement uses TRBV12-3 or TRBV12-4 and TRBJ2-1; D gene unclear. The CDR3 covers 12 residues. V shed 8 bases and J shed 0 bases, with 5 bases lying between them. The CDR3: CASHSSYNEQFF. The DNA for the CDR3 is TGTGCCAGCCACAGCTCCTACAATGAGCAGTTCTTC.

The chain combines TRBV12-3 or TRBV12-4 with TRBJ1-1; D ambiguous. This CDR3 is built from 12 residues. The V end was cut by 6 bases, the J end by 11 bases, with 16 bases between. The CDR3 region is CASSYGRTYAFF. The CDR3 DNA is TGTGCCAGCAGCTACGGCAGGACGTACGCTTTCTTT.

This clonotype was observed a handful of times. A read error may explain this, as a much larger clone is one base away. V and J are TRBV29-1 and TRBJ2-7; D is perhaps TRBD1 or TRBD2 (5 bases each). The germline V and J ends were trimmed by 4 bases and 3 bases, with 16 bases remaining between them. CDR3 length: 14 amino acids. The germline V gene encodes CDR1 SQVTM and CDR2 ANQGSEA. The CDR3 here is CSVAGQGTFYEQYF. DNA for the CDR3: TGCAGCGTTGCGGGGCAGGGAACATTCTACGAGCAGTACTTC.

This clonotype occurred many times. The rearrangement uses TRBV27 and TRBJ2-7, with 8 bases lining up with TRBD2. J was trimmed by 4 bases and V by 5 bases; bases with no gene match: 10. The CDR3 is made up of 15 amino acids. In germline, CDR1 is MNHEY, CDR2 SMNVEV (reference sequence). Here the CDR3 reads CASSQLASGSYEQYF. Here the CDR3 DNA reads TGTGCCAGCAGTCAGTTGGCTAGCGGGTCGTACGAGCAGTACTTC.

The CDR3 loop is CATSESGTGEETQYF. In nucleotides, the CDR3 is TGTGCCACCAGTGAGTCCGGGACAGGGGAAGAGACCCAGTACTTC. The chain has TRBV24-1 and TRBJ2-5, with 10 bases fitting TRBD1. This CDR3 spans 15 amino acids. Germline loops: CDR1 KGHDR, CDR2 SFDVKD. V dropped 4 bases and J dropped 3; count of bases not matched to a gene: 4.

This clonotype was observed at least ten times. The chain combines TRBV7-9 with TRBJ2-1; 9 bases are a match to TRBD2. Germline loops: CDR1 SEHNR, CDR2 FQNEAQ (reference sequence). CDR3 length: 19 amino acids. The junction had 16 bases not matched to a gene; V was cut back by 4 bases and J by 3 bases. The DNA of the CDR3 is TGTGCCAGCAGCTCGACCCTAACTGGCGGGAGGGCAGGCTACAATGAGCAGTTCTTC. Translating it yields CASSSTLTGGRAGYNEQFF.

To note about this clonotype: A clone one base away is much larger, so this may be a read error. The chain employs TRBV9 and TRBJ2-5; either TRBD1 or TRBD2 may supply D (5 bases each). Germline V gene lookup returns CDR1 SGDLS and CDR2 YYNGEE. CDR3 length: 16 residues. Trimming took 3 bases from V and 11 from J, leaving 26 bases between them. CDR3 DNA sequence: TGTGCCAGCAGCGGGCACGAGGGGACCGACTACAATGAGCAGTACTTC. It translates to CASSGHEGTDYNEQYF.

The V and J genes are TRBV12-3 or TRBV12-4 and TRBJ2-5; 10 bases align to TRBD2. With 3 bases clipped from V and 4 bases from J, the junction kept 5 bases outside the gene matches. The CDR3 covers 15 residues. Written as DNA, the CDR3 is TGTGCCAGCAGTTTGACTAGCGGGTCTAGAGAGACCCAGTACTTC. Translating gives CASSLTSGSRETQYF.

This chain links TRBV4-2 with TRBJ2-1; 8 nucleotides agree with TRBD2. Germline V lookup: CDR1 LGHNA, CDR2 YNFKEQ. CDR3 size: 16 residues. Germline trimming cut 5 bases from V and 5 bases from J; bases unmatched to any gene: 11. CDR3 DNA sequence: TGTGCCAGCAGCGACCCCCCCGGGACTAGAGACAATGAGCAGTTCTTC. As protein: CASSDPPGTRDNEQFF.

With respect to this clonotype: A much more abundant neighbour one base away suggests this may be a read error. J is TRBJ1-5 and V is TRBV20-1, with 7 bases identical to TRBD1. Germline V gives CDR1 DFQATT, CDR2 SNEGSKA (reference sequence). The CDR3 loop spans 14 amino acids. Germline trimming cut 6 bases from V and 4 bases from J; bases unmatched to any gene: 9. The DNA of the CDR3 is TGCAGTGCCCAGGGGACAGCTGGAAATCAGCCCCAGCATTTT. It yields the protein CSAQGTAGNQPQHF.

This chain uses TRBV4-1 with TRBJ2-3; 8 nucleotides agree with TRBD2. Trimming took 4 bases from V and 2 from J; bases not matched to a gene: 8. Germline lookup yields CDR1 MGHRA and CDR2 YSYEKL. The length of the CDR3 is 16 residues. The CDR3 coding sequence is TGCGCCAGCAGCCCCCTTATAGCGGGGACCACAGATACGCAGTATTTT. It specifies CASSPLIAGTTDTQYF.

The chain combines TRBV20-1 with TRBJ2-7; 11 bases line up with TRBD2. The CDR3 is made up of 14 amino acids. Looked up from germline, CDR1 is DFQATT and CDR2 is SNEGSKA (reference sequence). V was pared by 1 base and J by 10 bases, with 9 bases of the junction left unmatched. The CDR3 loop reads CSARVTSGASAQYF. The CDR3 coding sequence is TGCAGTGCTAGAGTGACTAGCGGGGCGTCGGCCCAGTACTTC.

CDR3 region: CASRFRGDGDTQYF. The CDR3 coding sequence is TGCGCCAGCAGGTTCCGGGGGGATGGAGATACGCAGTATTTT. This rearrangement joins TRBV5-1 to TRBJ2-3; TRBD2 matches 7 bases. The germline V gene has CDR1 SGHRS and CDR2 YFSETQ. The junction had 8 bases not matched to a gene; V was cut back by 5 bases and J by 5 bases. The CDR3 runs to 14 residues.